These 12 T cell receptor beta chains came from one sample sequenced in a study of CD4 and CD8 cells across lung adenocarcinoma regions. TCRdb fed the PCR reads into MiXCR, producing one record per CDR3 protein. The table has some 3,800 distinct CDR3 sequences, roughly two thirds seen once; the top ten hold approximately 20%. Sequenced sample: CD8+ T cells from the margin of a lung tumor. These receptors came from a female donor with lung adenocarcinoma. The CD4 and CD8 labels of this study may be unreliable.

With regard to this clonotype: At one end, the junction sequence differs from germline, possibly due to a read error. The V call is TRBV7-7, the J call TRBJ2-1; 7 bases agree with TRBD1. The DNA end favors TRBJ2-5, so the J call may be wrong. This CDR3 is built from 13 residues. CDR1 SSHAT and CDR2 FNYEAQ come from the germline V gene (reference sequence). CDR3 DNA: TGTGCTAGCAGCCGGGGACAGCAAGAGACCCAGTACTTC. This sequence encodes CASSRGQQETQYF.

CDR3 amino acids: CATISGRNDEQYF. CDR3 bases: TGTGCCACCATAAGCGGGAGGAACGACGAGCAGTACTTC. The chain carries TRBV6-1 and TRBJ2-5; 9 bases are shared with TRBD2. The J call may be in error: the DNA end matches TRBJ2-7 better. Germline loops: CDR1 MNHNS, CDR2 SASEGT. This CDR3 is 13 amino acids long.

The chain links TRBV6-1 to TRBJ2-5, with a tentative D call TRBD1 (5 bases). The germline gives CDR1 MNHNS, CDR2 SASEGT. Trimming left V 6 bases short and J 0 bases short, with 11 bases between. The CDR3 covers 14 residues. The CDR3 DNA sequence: TGTGCCAGCAGAGCGACAGCGTACCAAGAGACCCAGTACTTC. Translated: CASRATAYQETQYF.

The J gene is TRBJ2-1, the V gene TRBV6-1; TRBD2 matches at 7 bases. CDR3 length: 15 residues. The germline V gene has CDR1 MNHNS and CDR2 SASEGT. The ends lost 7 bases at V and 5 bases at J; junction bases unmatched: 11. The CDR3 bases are TGTGCCAGCAAGTCCCAGCGGGAAATCCACAATGAGCAGTTCTTC. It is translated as CASKSQREIHNEQFF.

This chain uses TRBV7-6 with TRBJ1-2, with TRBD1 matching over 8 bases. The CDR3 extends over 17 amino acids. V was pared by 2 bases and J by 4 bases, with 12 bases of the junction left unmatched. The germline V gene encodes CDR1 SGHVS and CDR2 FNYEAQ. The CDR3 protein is CASSLIPPGGSGYGYTF. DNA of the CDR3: TGTGCCAGCAGCTTAATCCCGCCAGGGGGCTCCGGCTATGGCTACACCTTC.

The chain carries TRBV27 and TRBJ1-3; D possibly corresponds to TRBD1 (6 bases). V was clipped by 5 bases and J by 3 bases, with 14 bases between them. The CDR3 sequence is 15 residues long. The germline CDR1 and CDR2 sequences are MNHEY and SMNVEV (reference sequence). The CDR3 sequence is CASSKVGGFGNTIYF. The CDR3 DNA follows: TGTGCCAGCAGTAAGGTGGGGGGCTTTGGAAACACCATATATTTT.

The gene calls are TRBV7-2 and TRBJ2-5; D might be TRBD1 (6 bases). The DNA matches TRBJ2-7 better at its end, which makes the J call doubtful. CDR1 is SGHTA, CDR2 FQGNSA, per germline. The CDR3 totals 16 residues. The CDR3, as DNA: TGTGCCAGCAGCTCTCCCGCCACAGGGATCCTCTACGAGCAGTACTTC. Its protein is CASSSPATGILYEQYF.

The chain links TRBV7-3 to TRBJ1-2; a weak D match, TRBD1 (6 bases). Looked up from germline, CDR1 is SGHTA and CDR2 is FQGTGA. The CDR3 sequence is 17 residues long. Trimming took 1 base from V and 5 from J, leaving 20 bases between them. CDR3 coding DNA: TGTGCCAGCAGCTTAATGGACAGAGGACGAGGGGGGTATGGCTACACCTTC. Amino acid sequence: CASSLMDRGRGGYGYTF.

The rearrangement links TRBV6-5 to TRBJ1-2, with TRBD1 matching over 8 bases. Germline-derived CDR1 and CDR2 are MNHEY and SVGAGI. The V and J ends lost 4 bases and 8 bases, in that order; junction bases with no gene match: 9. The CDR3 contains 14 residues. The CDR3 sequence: CASSFAGGGRGYTF. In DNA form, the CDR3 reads TGTGCCAGCAGTTTTGCAGGGGGCGGGCGGGGCTACACCTTC.

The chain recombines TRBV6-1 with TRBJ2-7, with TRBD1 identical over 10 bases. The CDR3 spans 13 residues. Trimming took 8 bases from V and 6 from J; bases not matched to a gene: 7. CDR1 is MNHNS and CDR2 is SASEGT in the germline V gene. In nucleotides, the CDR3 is TGTGCCAGCGAGGGACAGGGGACTTTCGAGCAGTACTTC. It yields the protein CASEGQGTFEQYF.

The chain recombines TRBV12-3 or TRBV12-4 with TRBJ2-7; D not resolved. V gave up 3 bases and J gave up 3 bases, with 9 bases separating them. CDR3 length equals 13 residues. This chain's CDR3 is CASSLWKSYEQYF. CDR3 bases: TGTGCCAGCAGTTTGTGGAAAAGCTACGAGCAGTACTTC.

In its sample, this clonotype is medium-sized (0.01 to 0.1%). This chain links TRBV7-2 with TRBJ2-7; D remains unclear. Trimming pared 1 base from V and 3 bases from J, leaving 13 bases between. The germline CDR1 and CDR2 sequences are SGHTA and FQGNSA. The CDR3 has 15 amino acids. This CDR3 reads CASSLDHLQFYEQYF. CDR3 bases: TGTGCCAGCAGCTTAGACCATCTCCAGTTCTACGAGCAGTACTTC. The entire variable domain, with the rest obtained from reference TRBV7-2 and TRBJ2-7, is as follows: GAGVSQSPSNKVTEKGKDVELRCDPISGHTALYWYRQSLGQGLEFLIYFQGNSAPDKSGLPSDRFSAERTGGSVSTLTIQRTQQEDSAVYLCASSLDHLQFYEQYFGPGTRLTVT.